Presented here are 22 T cell receptor beta chains from one specimen sequenced in a study of CD4 and CD8 cells across lung adenocarcinoma regions. TCRdb recomputed calls from the PCR reads with MiXCR, one row per CDR3 protein. The sample records some 3,900 distinct CDR3 sequences, 50% to 65% being singletons. Sequencing was carried out using CD4+ T cells from the center of a lung tumor. These receptor sequences come from a female donor with lung adenocarcinoma. The CD4 and CD8 labels of this study may be unreliable.

This clonotype was seen a handful of times. V gene TRBV6-1 combines with J gene TRBJ2-7, with 7 bases lining up with TRBD1. The CDR3 totals 15 residues. Trimming removed 1 base from V and 4 bases from J; junction bases left unmatched: 7. Germline V gene lookup returns CDR1 MNHNS and CDR2 SASEGT. CDR3 residues: CASSEEGTAPYEQYF. In nucleotides, the CDR3 is TGTGCCAGCAGTGAAGAGGGGACAGCGCCTTACGAGCAGTACTTC.

Only a few counts were recorded for this clonotype. The chain recombines TRBV4-3 with TRBJ2-2; D uncertain. V dropped 0 bases and J dropped 6 bases, with 5 bases sitting between them. The germline V gene encodes CDR1 LGHNA and CDR2 YSLEER. The CDR3 is made up of 13 amino acids. The CDR3 spells CASSQEVAGELFF. CDR3 in DNA: TGCGCCAGCAGCCAAGAGGTGGCCGGGGAGCTGTTTTTT.

This chain joins TRBV10-3 and TRBJ2-5; 13 nucleotides line up with TRBD2. CDR3 length: 18 residues. After removal of 3 bases from V and 7 bases from J, the junction contained 14 bases not matched to a gene. The germline gives CDR1 ENHRY, CDR2 SYGVKD. This CDR3 is CAISDRMGLAGPQGTQYF. DNA for the CDR3: TGTGCCATCAGTGACCGGATGGGACTAGCGGGACCGCAGGGGACCCAGTACTTC.

This chain links TRBV6-5 with TRBJ1-3; a possible D gene is TRBD1 (5 bases). The V end was cut by 4 bases, the J end by 8 bases, with 18 bases between. The germline V gene encodes CDR1 MNHEY and CDR2 SVGAGI. This CDR3 is built from 15 residues. CDR3 in amino acids: CASSFRDLWVDTIYF. The CDR3 coding sequence is TGTGCCAGCAGTTTTAGGGACTTATGGGTGGACACCATATATTTT.

This clonotype was picked up one time. The chain couples TRBV10-1 to TRBJ2-6; possibly TRBD1 for D (5 bases). The last part of the DNA fits TRBJ2-4 better; the J call may be wrong. CDR3 length: 12 residues. Germline V gives CDR1 WNHNN, CDR2 SYGVQD (reference sequence). The CDR3 region has the DNA TGCGCGGGGCTGTGTACCAAAGACACTCAGTACTTC. Translated, it gives CAGLCTKDTQYF.

This clonotype is termed medium-sized. The rearrangement links TRBV6-1 to TRBJ1-5; 8 positions match TRBD1. The CDR3 contains 14 residues. Germline assignment: CDR1 MNHNS and CDR2 SASEGT. J gave up 5 bases and V 5 bases, and 5 bases lay outside the gene matches. The CDR3 DNA is TGTGCCAGCAGTACCTCAGGGGGCGATCAGCCCCAGCATTTT. Translated: CASSTSGGDQPQHF.

This clonotype is deemed medium-sized. The chain links TRBV11-2 to TRBJ2-7, with 9 bases aligning to TRBD1. J gave up 1 base and V 1 base, and 11 bases lay outside the gene matches. CDR3 length: 18 amino acids. Germline CDR1 is SGHAT and CDR2 is FQNNGV. The CDR3 DNA reads TGTGCCAGCAGCTTAGTAGCCGGGACAGGGAGTGTTTCCTACGAGCAGTACTTC. The encoded protein is CASSLVAGTGSVSYEQYF.

This chain links TRBV6-1 with TRBJ2-6, with a tentative D call TRBD1 (5 bases). CDR1 is MNHNS and CDR2 is SASEGT in the germline V gene. Trimming pared 9 bases from V and 1 base from J, leaving 19 bases between. The CDR3 extends over 17 amino acids. The chain's CDR3 is CASTFIGAASGANVLTF. For the CDR3, the DNA is TGTGCCAGTACTTTCATAGGGGCCGCTTCTGGGGCCAACGTCCTGACTTTC.

By frequency in the sample, this clonotype is medium-sized. This rearrangement joins TRBV14 to TRBJ2-1, with D perhaps TRBD2 (5 bases). This CDR3 contains 15 residues. V lost 3 bases and J lost 0, with 9 bases in between. The V gene's germline CDR1 is SGHDN and CDR2 FVKESK. CDR3 in amino acids: CASSHERSSYNEQFF. The CDR3 coding sequence is TGTGCCAGCAGCCATGAGCGGAGCTCCTACAATGAGCAGTTCTTC.

For this clonotype: The junction differs from germline at one of its ends, possibly a read error. The chain uses TRBV10-3 and TRBJ2-6; D may be TRBD1 (6 bases). This CDR3 has 15 amino acids. Germline-derived CDR1 and CDR2 are ENHRY and SYGVKD. In DNA form, the CDR3 reads TGTGCCTTCCTATCTGGACAGTCTGGCGCCAACGTCCAGACCTTC. Translating it yields CAFLSGQSGANVQTF.

The rearrangement joins TRBV27 to TRBJ2-1; the match to TRBD2 covers 15 bases. This CDR3 is built from 16 residues. Per the germline V gene, CDR1 is MNHEY and CDR2 is SMNVEV (reference sequence). V dropped 3 bases and J dropped 9; count of bases not matched to a gene: 6. The CDR3 DNA is TGTGCCAGCAGTTTGACCTGGACTAGCGGGGGGGGTGAGCAGTTCTTC. Amino acids: CASSLTWTSGGGEQFF.

Sample share makes this clonotype medium-sized. The chain carries TRBV5-1 and TRBJ2-1; D unclear. CDR3 length: 12 residues. CDR1 is SGHRS, CDR2 YFSETQ, per germline. V dropped 0 bases and J dropped 8 bases, with 6 bases sitting between them. The CDR3 spells CASSLDGYEQFF. CDR3 in DNA: TGCGCCAGCAGCTTGGATGGCTATGAGCAGTTCTTC.

This clonotype is categorized as medium-sized. The chain recombines TRBV10-2 with TRBJ1-2; 7 positions match TRBD1. The CDR3 is made up of 14 amino acids. Germline values: CDR1 WSHSY, CDR2 SAAADI. The trim removed 3 bases at V and 5 bases at J, leaving 6 bases unmatched. CDR3 region: CASSEPGQLYGYTF. The CDR3 DNA reads TGCGCCAGCAGTGAACCGGGACAGTTGTATGGCTACACCTTC.

V usage is TRBV6-1 and J usage is TRBJ2-1; 11 bases match TRBD2. CDR1 is MNHNS and CDR2 is SASEGT in the germline V gene. This CDR3 has 15 amino acids. Trimming took 7 bases from V and 10 from J; bases not matched to a gene: 12. The CDR3 sequence: CASKKGLAENYEQFF. For the CDR3, the DNA is TGTGCCAGCAAGAAGGGACTAGCGGAGAACTACGAGCAGTTCTTC.

The chain couples TRBV27 to TRBJ1-4; maybe TRBD1 (6 bases). Germline CDR1 MNHEY, CDR2 SMNVEV (reference sequence). CDR3 length: 15 amino acids. The V and J ends lost 5 bases and 8 bases respectively, with 18 bases between them. CDR3 coding DNA: TGTGCCAGCAGTACCAGACCAAGGGGGAACGAAAAACTGTTTTTT. It encodes CASSTRPRGNEKLFF.

In regard to this clonotype: A read error may account for a junction end that differs from germline. V and J are TRBV14 and TRBJ2-2; 7 bases map to TRBD1. The CDR3 spans 16 residues. CDR1 is SGHDN, CDR2 FVKESK, per germline. The CDR3 loop reads CASRRLQGVCTGEQFF. The CDR3 DNA sequence: TGTGCCAGCCGGAGACTGCAGGGGGTGTGCACAGGGGAGCAGTTTTTT.

By sample fraction, this clonotype is medium-sized. The chain couples TRBV3-1 to TRBJ2-1; TRBD1 agrees at 12 bases. The V gene's germline CDR1 is LGHDT and CDR2 YNNKEL (reference sequence). The V segment lost 1 base and the J segment 6 bases; nucleotides outside the gene matches: 13. The CDR3 length is 19 residues. DNA of the CDR3: TGTGCCAGCAGCCAAGGGTGGGGGACAGGGGGCGGAACGCCCAATGAGCAGTTCTTC. The encoded protein is CASSQGWGTGGGTPNEQFF.

This clonotype was detected a few times. This chain joins TRBV6-1 and TRBJ2-3; the D gene is possibly TRBD1 (6 bases). This CDR3 has 14 residues. The V and J ends lost 5 bases and 2 bases respectively, with 11 bases between them. The germline gives CDR1 MNHNS, CDR2 SASEGT. The CDR3, as DNA: TGTGCCAGCAGTCTCCGGGACAACACAGATACGCAGTATTTT. Translation gives CASSLRDNTDTQYF.

This clonotype is medium-sized within its sample. The V and J genes are TRBV6-2 or TRBV6-3 and TRBJ1-1; 8 nucleotides line up with TRBD1. The trim removed 6 bases at V and 0 bases at J, leaving 3 bases unmatched. This CDR3 spans 14 amino acids. CDR1 is MNHEY and CDR2 is SVGEGT in the germline V gene. The DNA of the CDR3 is TGTGCCAGCAGATGGACAGGGATGAACACTGAAGCTTTCTTT. Amino acid sequence: CASRWTGMNTEAFF.

V usage is TRBV28 and J usage is TRBJ1-6; 9 bases line up with TRBD1. Per germline, CDR1 MDHEN and CDR2 SYDVKM. V was pared by 6 bases and J by 10 bases, with 10 bases of the junction left unmatched. The CDR3 is 15 amino acids. Written as DNA, the CDR3 is TGTGCCAGCAGATCTATCACAGGGGGCGCCTCACCCCTCCACTTT. Protein: CASRSITGGASPLHF.

This clonotype was seen a single time. This sequence joins TRBV7-2 and TRBJ2-3; D is ambiguous. Germline values: CDR1 SGHTA, CDR2 FQGNSA. Trimming pared 0 bases from V and 6 bases from J, leaving 7 bases between. There are 13 residues in the CDR3. The chain's CDR3 is CASSLAERDTQYF. In DNA, the CDR3 is TGTGCCAGCAGCTTAGCAGAGAGGGATACGCAGTATTTT. The variable domain in full, with the rest retrieved from reference TRBV7-2 and TRBJ2-3, is GAGVSQSPSNKVTEKGKDVELRCDPISGHTALYWYRQSLGQGLEFLIYFQGNSAPDKSGLPSDRFSAERTGGSVSTLTIQRTQQEDSAVYLCASSLAERDTQYFGPGTRLTVL.

This chain joins TRBV24-1 and TRBJ2-5, with 7 bases lining up with TRBD2. V gave up 5 bases and J gave up 3 bases; unmatched junction bases: 8. This CDR3 contains 15 residues. Germline CDR1 KGHDR, CDR2 SFDVKD. CDR3 coding DNA: TGTGCCACCAGTGCTACGGGCGCGGGAGAAGAGACCCAGTACTTC. It codes for CATSATGAGEETQYF.